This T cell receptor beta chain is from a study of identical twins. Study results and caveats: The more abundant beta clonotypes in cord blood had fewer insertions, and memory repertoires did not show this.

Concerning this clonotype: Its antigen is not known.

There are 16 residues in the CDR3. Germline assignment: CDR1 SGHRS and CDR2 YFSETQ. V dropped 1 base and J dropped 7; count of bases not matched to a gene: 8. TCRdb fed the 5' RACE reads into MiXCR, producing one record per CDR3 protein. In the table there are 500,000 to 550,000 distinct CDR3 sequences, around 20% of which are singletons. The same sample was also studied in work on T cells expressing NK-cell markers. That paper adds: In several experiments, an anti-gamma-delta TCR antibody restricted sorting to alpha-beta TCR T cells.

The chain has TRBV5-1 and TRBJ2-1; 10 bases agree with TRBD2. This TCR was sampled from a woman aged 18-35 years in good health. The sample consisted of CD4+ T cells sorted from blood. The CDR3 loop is CASSLMSASGSNEQFF. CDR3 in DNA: TGCGCCAGCAGCTTGATGTCGGCTAGCGGGAGTAATGAGCAGTTCTTC.